The 17 T cell receptor beta chains below come from one sample, sequenced in a study of OX40 agonist ivuxolimab in advanced cancers. Only in-frame clones appear in the TCRdb table, and some are missing; sequencing was by immunoSEQ multiplex PCR. The table records about 93,000 clones, 92% of them present only once. The sequences come from CD4+ or CD8+ T cells sorted from blood, collected in a trial of the OX40 agonist ivuxolimab. The receptors derive from an adult with an advanced solid tumor such as melanoma, head and neck, liver or kidney cancer.

Regarding this clone: This CDR3 fails to terminate in the conserved phenylalanine or tryptophan, so it likely reflects a read error. No DNA is shown, since the ends of the CDR3 on it are uncertain; the CDR3 is the one TCRdb lists. The CDR3 region is CAIRTGTGCP. J is TRBJ2-7 and V is TRBV10-3; the D call in the table, TRBD1, was not verified against the DNA. Germline lookup yields CDR1 ENHRY and CDR2 SYGVKD. A total of 10 residues make up the CDR3, ends included.

The gene calls are TRBV4-2 and TRBJ2-3, with 13 positions matching TRBD2. V dropped 0 bases and J dropped 8; count of bases not matched to a gene: 11. The CDR3 extends over 18 amino acids. In germline, CDR1 is LGHNA, CDR2 YNFKEQ. The CDR3 nucleotides are TGTGCCAGCAGCCAAGAAAGACTAGCGGGAGGCCCACAGACTACGCAGTATTTT. As protein: CASSQERLAGGPQTTQYF.

This rearrangement joins TRBV11-2 to TRBJ1-1; D remains ambiguous. The CDR3 has 14 residues. V was clipped by 1 base and J by 1 base, with 7 bases between them. Per germline, CDR1 SGHAT and CDR2 FQNNGV. The chain's CDR3 is CASSLGRWNTEAFF. The CDR3 DNA reads TGTGCCAGCAGCTTAGGCAGGTGGAACACTGAAGCTTTCTTT.

The genes are TRBV5-1 and TRBJ1-4, with D possibly matching TRBD1 (5 bases). CDR1 and CDR2 (germline): SGHRS, YFSETQ. The V and J ends lost 1 base and 8 bases respectively, with 12 bases between them. The CDR3 has 14 residues. DNA for the CDR3: TGCGCCAGCAGCTTGCTGGGGCGGGAGGAAAAACTGTTTTTT. It yields the protein CASSLLGREEKLFF.

The chain employs TRBV10-3 and TRBJ2-7; 8 nucleotides align to TRBD2. V lost 2 bases to trimming and J lost 1 base; unmatched junction nucleotides: 7. CDR3 length equals 16 residues. The germline gives CDR1 ENHRY, CDR2 SYGVKD. The CDR3 DNA reads as TGTGCCATCAGTGAGGTAGCGGGATCCGGGTCCTACGAGCAGTACTTC. It specifies CAISEVAGSGSYEQYF.

V gene TRBV2 combines with J gene TRBJ1-6; D not resolved. Germline V gives CDR1 SNHLY, CDR2 FYNNEI. The CDR3 extends over 14 amino acids. V was clipped by 9 bases and J by 10 bases, with 19 bases between them. The CDR3 bases are TGTGCCAGATCTCCTCCCGTAGAAGGGTCACCCCTCCACTTT. Translation gives CARSPPVEGSPLHF.

This sequence joins TRBV6-6 and TRBJ1-1; 12 nucleotides match TRBD1. The CDR3 totals 15 residues. Unmatched junction bases numbered 6, after V lost 6 bases and J lost 4 bases. Germline V gives CDR1 MNHNY, CDR2 SVGAGI (reference sequence). This chain's CDR3 is CASRGQGAGGTEAFF. The CDR3 DNA follows: TGTGCCAGCAGGGGACAGGGGGCGGGAGGCACTGAAGCTTTCTTT.

This clone was recorded once. This sequence joins TRBV27 and TRBJ1-6; D is ambiguous. In germline, CDR1 is MNHEY, CDR2 SMNVEV (reference sequence). V dropped 6 bases and J dropped 7 bases, with 7 bases sitting between them. This CDR3 contains 12 residues. DNA for the CDR3: TGTGCCAGCAGGATGGAGAATTCACCCCTCCACTTT. Protein sequence: CASRMENSPLHF.

The chain recombines TRBV5-1 with TRBJ2-7; 16 positions match TRBD2. Germline CDR1 and CDR2: SGHRS and YFSETQ. This CDR3 has 16 residues. V lost 4 bases and J lost 4; bases outside the gene matches: 5. CDR3 residues: CASSQGLAGGGYEQYF. CDR3 bases: TGCGCCAGCAGCCAGGGACTAGCGGGAGGGGGATACGAGCAGTACTTC.

The chain is built from TRBV11-3 and TRBJ2-3, with 7 bases aligning to TRBD1. With 5 bases clipped from V and 4 bases from J, the junction kept 6 bases outside the gene matches. Germline V gene lookup returns CDR1 SGHNT and CDR2 YENEEA. The CDR3 runs 14 residues. The CDR3 DNA is TGTGCCAGCAGCAGAGACAGGGATGCAGATACGCAGTATTTT. Its protein is CASSRDRDADTQYF.

The chain couples TRBV5-6 to TRBJ1-4; 9 nucleotides agree with TRBD1. The trim removed 5 bases at V and 8 bases at J, leaving 10 bases unmatched. There are 15 residues in the CDR3. Germline loops: CDR1 SGHDT, CDR2 YYEEEE. This CDR3 reads CASSLPGQGEEKLFF. The CDR3 DNA sequence: TGTGCCAGCAGTTTACCGGGACAGGGAGAGGAAAAACTGTTTTTT.

The chain recombines TRBV6-5 with TRBJ1-1; TRBD1 aligns across 7 bases. This CDR3 spans 13 amino acids. V was clipped by 6 bases and J by 2 bases; unmatched bases: 3. The germline V gene has CDR1 MNHEY and CDR2 SVGAGI. CDR3 nucleotide sequence: TGTGCCAGCAGAGGGACAGCAAACACTGAAGCTTTCTTT. It codes for CASRGTANTEAFF.

The rearrangement joins TRBV2 to TRBJ1-2; 10 positions agree with TRBD1. The germline V gene has CDR1 SNHLY and CDR2 FYNNEI. V trimming: 7 bases; J trimming: 8 bases; junction bases outside the gene matches: 7. This CDR3 contains 13 residues. The CDR3 DNA is TGTGCCAGCAACTCGGGACAGGGGAACGGCTACACCTTC. Encoded protein: CASNSGQGNGYTF. Full variable domain (outside the CDR3, taken from reference TRBV2 and TRBJ1-2): EPEVTQTPSHQVTQMGQEVILRCVPISNHLYFYWYRQILGQKVEFLVSFYNNEISEKSEIFDDQFSVERPDGSNFTLKIRSTKLEDSAMYFCASNSGQGNGYTFGSGTRLTVV.

CDR3 nucleotides: TGCGCCAGCAGCTTGGGGTCCCAGGGGGTTTCCTACGAGCAGTACTTC. Amino acids: CASSLGSQGVSYEQYF. The rearrangement links TRBV5-1 to TRBJ2-7; TRBD1 agrees at 7 bases. Germline CDR1 is SGHRS and CDR2 is YFSETQ. Germline trimming cut 0 bases from V and 1 base from J; bases unmatched to any gene: 7. There are 16 residues in the CDR3. Full variable domain (outside the CDR3, taken from reference TRBV5-1 and TRBJ2-7): KAGVTQTPRYLIKTRGQQVTLSCSPISGHRSVSWYQQTPGQGLQFLFEYFSETQRNKGNFPGRFSGRQFSNSRSEMNVSTLELGDSALYLCASSLGSQGVSYEQYFGPGTRLTVT.

The chain joins TRBV5-1 to TRBJ2-1, with 9 nucleotides matching TRBD1. Unmatched junction bases numbered 12, after V lost 4 bases and J lost 7 bases. Germline values: CDR1 SGHRS, CDR2 YFSETQ. CDR3 length equals 16 residues. For the CDR3, the DNA is TGCGCCAGCAGCGTAAGCCGGGACAGGGTGGGGAATGAGCAGTTCTTC. Amino acids: CASSVSRDRVGNEQFF.

The chain has TRBV27 and TRBJ1-1; no clear D gene. V lost 2 bases to trimming and J lost 0 bases, with 4 bases between them. Germline V gives CDR1 MNHEY, CDR2 SMNVEV (reference sequence). This CDR3 region has 13 residues. The CDR3 loop reads CASSLVVNTEAFF. For the CDR3, the DNA is TGTGCCAGCAGTTTAGTAGTGAACACTGAAGCTTTCTTT.

This chain connects TRBV11-3 to TRBJ2-5, with 9 bases identical to TRBD1. The germline V gene has CDR1 SGHNT and CDR2 YENEEA. Trimming took 5 bases from V and 5 from J; bases not matched to a gene: 6. The CDR3 length is 14 residues. CDR3 protein: CASSLGTGKETQYF. The CDR3, as DNA: TGTGCCAGCAGCCTCGGGACAGGGAAGGAGACCCAGTACTTC.